These 17 T cell receptor beta chains originate from one sample sequenced in a study of monozygotic twins with inflammatory bowel disease. TCRdb re-analyzed the 5' RACE reads; it lists each CDR3 protein once, without DNA. Its listing shows fewer than 350,000 distinct CDR3 sequences. Material for sequencing was blood. Source of these receptors: a human donor with ulcerative colitis or Crohn's disease, or a healthy co-twin of an affected twin (not recorded which).

This chain joins TRBV5-1 and TRBJ2-3. This CDR3 is 13 amino acids long. The V gene's germline CDR1 is SGHRS and CDR2 YFSETQ. This chain's CDR3 is CASSLDYADTQYF.

The chain links TRBV11-2 to TRBJ2-5. Germline assignment: CDR1 SGHAT and CDR2 FQNNGV. The CDR3 consists of 14 residues. CDR3 residues: CASSLAFRPETQYF.

This chain's CDR3 is CASSLEAGGRGDTQYF. The rearrangement uses TRBV7-2 and TRBJ2-3; the TCRdb call, TRBD1, lacks DNA for checking. CDR3 size: 16 residues. From germline, CDR1 is SGHTA and CDR2 FQGNSA. The variable domain in full, completed from reference TRBV7-2 and TRBJ2-3, reads GAGVSQSPSNKVTEKGKDVELRCDPISGHTALYWYRQSLGQGLEFLIYFQGNSAPDKSGLPSDRFSAERTGGSVSTLTIQRTQQEDSAVYLCASSLEAGGRGDTQYFGPGTRLTVL.

This chain links TRBV27 with TRBJ1-4. From germline, CDR1 is MNHEY and CDR2 SMNVEV (reference sequence). CDR3 length: 15 residues. The CDR3 loop is CASSFFGISNEKLFF.

The V gene is TRBV27, the J gene TRBJ1-1; the D gene TCRdb calls, TRBD1, cannot be checked with no DNA. The CDR3 covers 15 residues. Germline V gene data show CDR1 as MNHEY and CDR2 as SMNVEV (reference sequence). The CDR3 reads CASSYKGTGGTEAFF.

The V gene is TRBV2, the J gene TRBJ2-5; TCRdb's D call, TRBD1, is unchecked because there is no DNA. Germline V gene data show CDR1 as SNHLY and CDR2 as FYNNEI. The CDR3 runs 12 residues. Here the CDR3 reads CASSQRGETQYF.

This sequence joins TRBV7-9 and TRBJ2-3; TCRdb indicates TRBD2, and absent DNA this call remains unverified. CDR1 and CDR2 (germline): SEHNR, FQNEAQ (reference sequence). The CDR3 is 14 amino acids. CDR3 region: CASSHPDFTDTQYF.

The chain joins TRBV3-1 to TRBJ1-1; there is no DNA to check the TCRdb D call of TRBD1. The CDR3 is 14 amino acids. Germline V gene lookup returns CDR1 LGHDT and CDR2 YNNKEL (reference sequence). CDR3 sequence reads: CASSQGRGPTEAFF.

The chain is built from TRBV3-1 and TRBJ2-5. In germline, CDR1 is LGHDT, CDR2 YNNKEL (reference sequence). This CDR3 has 13 residues. CDR3 loop: CASSQGGGETQYF.

This chain links TRBV20-1 with TRBJ1-6; the D gene TCRdb calls, TRBD1, cannot be checked with no DNA. The CDR3 has 14 residues. The germline gives CDR1 DFQATT, CDR2 SNEGSKA (reference sequence). The CDR3 spells CSANRQGRDSPLHF.

The J gene is TRBJ2-7, the V gene TRBV4-2; no DNA is available, so the TRBD2 call from TCRdb remains unchecked. The CDR3 contains 16 residues. The V gene's germline CDR1 is LGHNA and CDR2 YNFKEQ. The CDR3 spells CASSQPSGQTSYEQYF.

The chain joins TRBV12-3 or TRBV12-4 to TRBJ2-3; TCRdb reports TRBD1, a call that lacks DNA to check it against. This CDR3 has 17 amino acids. CDR3 sequence reads: CASSLGRTGGATDTQYF.

The rearrangement links TRBV20-1 to TRBJ2-3; the D call from TCRdb, TRBD1, cannot be confirmed without DNA. CDR3 length: 13 amino acids. Germline values: CDR1 DFQATT, CDR2 SNEGSKA (reference sequence). The CDR3 is CSARRVGGTPSYF.

The rearrangement joins TRBV11-2 to TRBJ1-2; as DNA is missing, the TRBD1 call by TCRdb cannot be tested. The germline gives CDR1 SGHAT, CDR2 FQNNGV. The CDR3 is 15 amino acids. CDR3 in amino acids: CASSWPEGQHYGYTF.

The chain joins TRBV29-1 to TRBJ1-1; TCRdb proposes TRBD1, but this gene call is untestable without DNA. This CDR3 contains 13 residues. Looked up from germline, CDR1 is SQVTM and CDR2 is ANQGSEA. CDR3 protein: CSAAGGTNTEAFF.

This chain joins TRBV5-1 and TRBJ1-4; TCRdb gives TRBD1 as the D gene, but with no DNA this cannot be confirmed. Germline V gene lookup returns CDR1 SGHRS and CDR2 YFSETQ. This CDR3 has 14 residues. CDR3 sequence reads: CASSIADRVEKLFF.

The rearrangement links TRBV30 to TRBJ1-2; the D gene TCRdb calls, TRBD1, cannot be checked with no DNA. This CDR3 has 14 amino acids. Germline CDR1 and CDR2: GTSNPN and SVGIG (reference sequence). The CDR3 protein is CAWKLQGGQYGYTF. Complete variable domain (other parts from reference TRBV30 and TRBJ1-2): SQTIHQWPATLVQPVGSPLSLECTVEGTSNPNLYWYRQAAGRGLQLLFYSVGIGQISSEVPQNLSASRPQDRQFILSSKKLLLSDSGFYLCAWKLQGGQYGYTFGSGTRLTVV.